The clone carrying this T cell receptor (beta chain) was picked up one time. Its antigen is undetermined. The sample originates from a study of radiotherapy plus CTLA-4 blockade in lung cancer. Across the study: Objective responses were recorded in 15% to 20% of patients, with disease control recorded in roughly 31%. Regarding the study as a whole: After treatment with radiotherapy plus ipilimumab, TCR clones that came from the tumor expanded in blood. Together with interferon-beta, which increased in serum after radiation, early dynamic changes in blood T cell clones were reportedly the best predictors of response.

Sequenced by immunoSEQ multiplex PCR; TCRdb stores in-frame clones only, minus some. This table has over 14,000 clones, 72% appearing once. The CDR3 loop spans 15 amino acids. Germline V gene sequence: CDR1 SGHRS, CDR2 YFSETQ. V lost 2 bases and J lost 6; bases outside the gene matches: 9. Chemo-refractory metastatic non-small-cell lung cancer patients were treated with focal radiation plus CTLA-4 blockade with ipilimumab. V is TRBV5-1 and J is TRBJ2-3, with 7 bases aligning to TRBD2. This sample comprised peripheral blood, obtained from a patient treated with radiotherapy plus ipilimumab. This TCR derives from a human donor with non-small cell lung cancer whose response to radiotherapy plus ipilimumab could not be evaluated. The CDR3 is CASSFSGEGFDTQYF. The CDR3 DNA reads as TGCGCCAGCAGCTTCTCGGGGGAGGGCTTTGATACGCAGTATTTT.